This T cell receptor beta chain comes out of a study of cytomegalovirus exposure and HLA in healthy donors. Whereas donors were nominally healthy upon sampling, unrecorded immune exposures were probable. The study, taken as a whole, reports: Serostatus for CMV was the only available immune exposure information.

On this clone: What it recognizes is unknown.

PCR involved 60 Vbeta and 13 Jbeta primers. Method: immunoSEQ multiplex PCR; TCRdb's copy keeps in-frame clones and lacks some. The repertoire consists of 120,000 to 150,000 clones, with about two thirds occurring once and the leading ten covering approximately 4.2%. V shed 5 bases and J shed 4 bases, with 17 bases lying between them. The CDR3 loop spans 15 amino acids. Germline assignment: CDR1 LNHDA and CDR2 SQIVND (reference sequence). The receptor's source is a man between 60 and 70 years old in good health and CMV-seronegative. The material sequenced was PBMCs. J is TRBJ1-2 and V is TRBV19; maybe TRBD1 (6 bases). For the CDR3, the DNA is TGTGCCAGTAGTCCCGGGGGGGGGCGACCCTATGGCTACACCTTC. This codes for CASSPGGGRPYGYTF.